Each of the 6 T cell receptor beta chains below was sequenced from the same sample in a study of T cell responses to AZD1222 COVID-19 vaccine. Produced via immunoSEQ multiplex PCR; TCRdb's table is partial and in-frame only. The repertoire consists of around 96,000 clones, with roughly 84% occurring once and the leading ten covering 5.5% to 6%. The specimen was peripheral blood, collected 28 days after the second AZD1222 dose. These receptors were taken from an adult who received the AZD1222 COVID-19 vaccine.

The V gene is TRBV14, the J gene TRBJ2-5, with D perhaps given as TRBD1 or TRBD2 (5 bases each). Trimming removed 6 bases at V and 4 bases at J, with 18 bases between. The CDR3 is made up of 15 amino acids. CDR1 SGHDN and CDR2 FVKESK come from the germline V gene. This CDR3 reads CASSPLGAQRETQYF. CDR3 DNA: TGTGCCAGCAGTCCCCTCGGGGCGCAGCGAGAGACCCAGTACTTC.

The J gene is TRBJ2-7, the V gene TRBV7-5; whether TRBD2, the table's D call, matches the DNA was not checked. TRBV7-5 is marked as a pseudogene. This CDR3 is 10 amino acids long. CDR3 nucleotides: TGTGCCAGTTCGGCCTACGAGCAGTACTTC. Its translation: CASSAYEQYF.

Only one count was recorded for this clone. The chain employs TRBV12-5 and TRBJ2-2, with TRBD2 identical over 11 bases. CDR3 length equals 17 residues. After removal of 5 bases from V and 5 bases from J, the junction contained 10 bases not matched to a gene. CDR1 LGHNT and CDR2 FRNRAP come from the germline V gene. The DNA for the CDR3 is TGTGCTAGTGGTAACCTAGCGGGGGGCCTGGGGACCGGGGAGCTGTTTTTT. Its translation is CASGNLAGGLGTGELFF.

This rearrangement joins TRBV3-1 (or the pseudogene TRBV3-2) to TRBJ1-6, with 8 bases that match TRBD1. Trimming at V came to 1 base and at J to 7 bases, leaving 0 bases not matched to a gene. Germline V gene data show CDR1 as LGHDT and CDR2 as YNNKEL (reference sequence). The CDR3 covers 14 residues. CDR3 sequence (DNA): TGTGCCAGCAGCCAAGGGACAGGGAATTCACCCCTCCACTTT. Protein sequence: CASSQGTGNSPLHF.

This sequence joins TRBV27 and TRBJ2-1, with D perhaps TRBD1 or TRBD2 (5 bases each). Trimming removed 4 bases at V and 10 bases at J, with 17 bases between. This CDR3 spans 14 amino acids. Germline V CDR1 and CDR2: MNHEY, SMNVEV (reference sequence). The CDR3 region has the DNA TGTGCCAGCAGTTGGTGGGGCAAGGGAGAGGAGCAGTTCTTC. This encodes CASSWWGKGEEQFF.

This chain links TRBV5-1 with TRBJ2-7, with 7 bases lining up with TRBD1. Germline CDR1 SGHRS, CDR2 YFSETQ. This CDR3 contains 14 residues. J was trimmed by 3 bases and V by 5 bases; bases with no gene match: 8. The CDR3 region is CASRQGTVGYEQYF. Written as DNA, the CDR3 is TGCGCCAGCAGACAGGGGACAGTGGGCTACGAGCAGTACTTC. Using reference TRBV5-1 and TRBJ2-7 for the parts outside the CDR3, the full variable domain is KAGVTQTPRYLIKTRGQQVTLSCSPISGHRSVSWYQQTPGQGLQFLFEYFSETQRNKGNFPGRFSGRQFSNSRSEMNVSTLELGDSALYLCASRQGTVGYEQYFGPGTRLTVT.